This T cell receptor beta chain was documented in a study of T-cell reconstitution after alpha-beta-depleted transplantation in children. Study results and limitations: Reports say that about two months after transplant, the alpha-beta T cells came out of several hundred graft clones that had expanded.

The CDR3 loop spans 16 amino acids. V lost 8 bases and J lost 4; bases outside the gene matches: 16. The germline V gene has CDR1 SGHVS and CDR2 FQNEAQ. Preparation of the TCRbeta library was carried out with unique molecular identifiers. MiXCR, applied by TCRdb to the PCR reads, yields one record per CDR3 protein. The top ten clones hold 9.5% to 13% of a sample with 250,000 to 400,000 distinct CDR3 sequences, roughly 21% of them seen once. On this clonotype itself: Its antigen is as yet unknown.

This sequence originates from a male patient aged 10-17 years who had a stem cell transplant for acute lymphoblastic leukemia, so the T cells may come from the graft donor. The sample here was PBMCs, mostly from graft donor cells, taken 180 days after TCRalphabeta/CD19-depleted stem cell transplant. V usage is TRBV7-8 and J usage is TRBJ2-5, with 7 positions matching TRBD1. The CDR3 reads CASAPTGRPGGETQYF. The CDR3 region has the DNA TGTGCCAGCGCTCCTACCGGTCGGCCAGGGGGAGAGACCCAGTACTTC.